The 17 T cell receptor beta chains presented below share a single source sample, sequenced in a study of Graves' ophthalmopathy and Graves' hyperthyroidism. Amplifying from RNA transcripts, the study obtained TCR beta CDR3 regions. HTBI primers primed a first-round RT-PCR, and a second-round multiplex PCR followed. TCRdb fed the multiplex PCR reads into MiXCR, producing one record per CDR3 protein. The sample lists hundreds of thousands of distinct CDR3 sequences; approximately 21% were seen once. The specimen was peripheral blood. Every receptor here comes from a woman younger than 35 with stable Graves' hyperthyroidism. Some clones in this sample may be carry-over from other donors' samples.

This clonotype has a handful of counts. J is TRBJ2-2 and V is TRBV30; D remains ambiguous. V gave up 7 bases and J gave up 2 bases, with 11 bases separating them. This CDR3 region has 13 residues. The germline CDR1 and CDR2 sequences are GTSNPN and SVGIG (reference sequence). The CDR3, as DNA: TGTGCCTCAACGTCGGATAACACCGGGGAGCTGTTTTTT. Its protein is CASTSDNTGELFF.

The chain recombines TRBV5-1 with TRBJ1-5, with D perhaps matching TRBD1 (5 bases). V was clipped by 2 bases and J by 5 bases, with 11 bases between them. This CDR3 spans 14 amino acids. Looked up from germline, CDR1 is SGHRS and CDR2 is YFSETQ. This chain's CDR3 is CASSFDSADQPQHF. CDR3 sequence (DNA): TGCGCCAGCAGCTTCGACAGTGCCGATCAGCCCCAGCATTTT.

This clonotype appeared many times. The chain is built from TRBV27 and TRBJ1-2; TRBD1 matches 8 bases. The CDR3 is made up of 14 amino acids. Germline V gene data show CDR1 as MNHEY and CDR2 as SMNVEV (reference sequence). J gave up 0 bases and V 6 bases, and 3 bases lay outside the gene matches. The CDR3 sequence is CASSGTGANYGYTF. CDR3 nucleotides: TGTGCCAGCAGCGGGACAGGAGCTAACTATGGCTACACCTTC.

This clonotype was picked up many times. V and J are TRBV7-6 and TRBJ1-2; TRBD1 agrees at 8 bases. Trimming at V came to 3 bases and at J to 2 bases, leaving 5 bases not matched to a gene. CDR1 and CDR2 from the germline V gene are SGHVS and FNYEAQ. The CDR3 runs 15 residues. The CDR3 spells CASSFGQGGNYGYTF. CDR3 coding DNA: TGTGCCAGCAGCTTCGGACAGGGAGGCAACTATGGCTACACCTTC.

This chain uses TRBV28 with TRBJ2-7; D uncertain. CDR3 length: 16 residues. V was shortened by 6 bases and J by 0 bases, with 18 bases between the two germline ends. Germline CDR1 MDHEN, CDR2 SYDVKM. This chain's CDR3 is CASSEFRALISYEQYF. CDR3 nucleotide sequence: TGTGCCAGCAGCGAGTTCCGGGCCCTCATCTCCTACGAGCAGTACTTC.

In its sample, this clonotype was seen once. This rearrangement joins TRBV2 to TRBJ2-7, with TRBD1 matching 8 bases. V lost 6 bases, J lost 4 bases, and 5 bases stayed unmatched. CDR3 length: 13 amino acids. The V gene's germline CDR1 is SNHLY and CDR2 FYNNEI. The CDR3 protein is CASRRQGLYEQYF. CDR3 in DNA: TGTGCCAGCAGACGACAGGGGCTGTACGAGCAGTACTTC.

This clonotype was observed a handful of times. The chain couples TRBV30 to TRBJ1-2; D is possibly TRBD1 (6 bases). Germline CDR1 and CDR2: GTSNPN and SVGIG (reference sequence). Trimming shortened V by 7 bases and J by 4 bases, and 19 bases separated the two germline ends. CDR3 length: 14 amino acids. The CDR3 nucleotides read TGTGCCTCCGTACAGGGAAGGGCCTTCTATGGCTACACCTTC. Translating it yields CASVQGRAFYGYTF. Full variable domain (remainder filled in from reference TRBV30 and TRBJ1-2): SQTIHQWPATLVQPVGSPLSLECTVEGTSNPNLYWYRQAAGRGLQLLFYSVGIGQISSEVPQNLSASRPQDRQFILSSKKLLLSDSGFYLCASVQGRAFYGYTFGSGTRLTVV.

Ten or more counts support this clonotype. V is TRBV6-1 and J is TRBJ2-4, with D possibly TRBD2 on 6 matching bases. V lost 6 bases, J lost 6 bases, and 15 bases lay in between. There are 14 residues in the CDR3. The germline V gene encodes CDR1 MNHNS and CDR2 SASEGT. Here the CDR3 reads CASRPGTFINIQYF. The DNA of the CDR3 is TGTGCCAGCAGACCCGGGACTTTTATAAACATTCAGTACTTC.

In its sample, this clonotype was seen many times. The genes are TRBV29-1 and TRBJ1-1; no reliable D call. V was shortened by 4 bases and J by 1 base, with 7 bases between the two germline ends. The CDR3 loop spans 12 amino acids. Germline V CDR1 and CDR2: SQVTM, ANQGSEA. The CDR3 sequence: CSVAVKNTEAFF. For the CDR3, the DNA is TGCAGCGTTGCGGTGAAGAACACTGAAGCTTTCTTT.

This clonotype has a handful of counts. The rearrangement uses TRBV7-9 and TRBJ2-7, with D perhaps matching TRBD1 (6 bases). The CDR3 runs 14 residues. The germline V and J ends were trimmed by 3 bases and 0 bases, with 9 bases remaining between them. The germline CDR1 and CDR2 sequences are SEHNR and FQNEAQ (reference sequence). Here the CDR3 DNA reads TGTGCCAGCAGCTTCACAGGGATCTCCTACGAGCAGTACTTC. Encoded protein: CASSFTGISYEQYF.

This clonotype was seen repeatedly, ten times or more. The CDR3 reads CASSLRGTADPQYGYTF. For the CDR3, the DNA is TGTGCCAGCAGTTTACGGGGGACAGCAGACCCCCAATATGGCTACACCTTC. V is TRBV27 and J is TRBJ1-2; TRBD1 matches 7 bases. Germline lookup yields CDR1 MNHEY and CDR2 SMNVEV (reference sequence). V was clipped by 2 bases and J by 5 bases; unmatched bases: 14. The CDR3 covers 17 residues.

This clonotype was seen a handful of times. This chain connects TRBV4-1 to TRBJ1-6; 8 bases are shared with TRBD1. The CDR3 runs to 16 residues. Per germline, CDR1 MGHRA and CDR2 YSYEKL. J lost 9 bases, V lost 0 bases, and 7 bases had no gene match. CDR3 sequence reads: CASSQDTGQGFSPLHF. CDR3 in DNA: TGCGCCAGCAGCCAAGATACAGGACAGGGCTTTTCACCCCTCCACTTT.

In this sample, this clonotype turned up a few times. The CDR3 protein is CASSYTGTGGVDGYTF. The DNA for the CDR3 is TGTGCCAGCAGTTACACCGGGACAGGGGGGGTAGATGGCTACACCTTC. The J gene is TRBJ1-2, the V gene TRBV27; 11 nucleotides align to TRBD1. With V trimmed by 4 bases and J by 6 bases, 10 bases remained unmatched. The CDR3 has 16 residues. In germline, CDR1 is MNHEY, CDR2 SMNVEV (reference sequence).

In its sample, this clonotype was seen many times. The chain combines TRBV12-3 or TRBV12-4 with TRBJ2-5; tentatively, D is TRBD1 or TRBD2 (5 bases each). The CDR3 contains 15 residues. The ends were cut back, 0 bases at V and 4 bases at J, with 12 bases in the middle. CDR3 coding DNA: TGTGCCAGCAGTTTAGCGGGCTCGGGGACAGAGACCCAGTACTTC. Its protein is CASSLAGSGTETQYF.

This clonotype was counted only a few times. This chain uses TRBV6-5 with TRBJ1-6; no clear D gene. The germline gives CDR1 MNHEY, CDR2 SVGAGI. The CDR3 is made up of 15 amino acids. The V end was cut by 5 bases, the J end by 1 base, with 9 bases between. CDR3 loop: CASSVLDSYNSPLHF. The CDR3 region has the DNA TGTGCCAGCAGTGTACTGGATTCCTATAATTCACCCCTCCACTTT.

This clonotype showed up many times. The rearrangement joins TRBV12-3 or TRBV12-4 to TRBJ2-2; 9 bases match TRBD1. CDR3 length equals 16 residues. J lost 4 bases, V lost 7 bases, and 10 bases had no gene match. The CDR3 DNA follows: TGTGCCAGCACCAGACCGGGACAGGGTATCACCGGGGAGCTGTTTTTT. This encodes CASTRPGQGITGELFF.

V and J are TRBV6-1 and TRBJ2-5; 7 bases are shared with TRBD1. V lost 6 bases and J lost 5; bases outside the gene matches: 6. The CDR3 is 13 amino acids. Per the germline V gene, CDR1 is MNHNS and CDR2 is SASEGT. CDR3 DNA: TGTGCCAGCAGAGTACAGGGGTCGGAGACCCAGTACTTC. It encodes CASRVQGSETQYF.